This paragraph reports one T cell receptor beta chain. Authors' analysis steps: Estimates of nucleated cell counts were drawn from the amplification of reference gene primers. Generated by immunoSEQ multiplex PCR, the TCRdb table keeps only in-frame clones and is missing some. From that table come the V and J calls and clone size; the DNA was used to work out D and trimming. Among some 100,000 clones listed, just over 85% were seen once. The data originate from a study of blood T cell repertoires in COVID-19. Whole-study context: Whether acute or convalescent, the COVID-19 samples came from the United States, Italy and Spain.

The V end lost 1 base, the J end lost 7 bases, and 11 bases lay between the germline ends. The CDR3 runs to 14 residues. The V gene's germline CDR1 is SGHTS and CDR2 YDEGEE. This receptor was identified in a woman in her sixties or seventies with acute or convalescent COVID-19. This chain links TRBV5-8 with TRBJ1-4; no clear D gene. What was sequenced was peripheral blood. Here the CDR3 reads CASSLRGSSEKLFF. The CDR3, as DNA: TGTGCCAGCAGCTTGCGAGGGTCCAGTGAAAAACTGTTTTTT.